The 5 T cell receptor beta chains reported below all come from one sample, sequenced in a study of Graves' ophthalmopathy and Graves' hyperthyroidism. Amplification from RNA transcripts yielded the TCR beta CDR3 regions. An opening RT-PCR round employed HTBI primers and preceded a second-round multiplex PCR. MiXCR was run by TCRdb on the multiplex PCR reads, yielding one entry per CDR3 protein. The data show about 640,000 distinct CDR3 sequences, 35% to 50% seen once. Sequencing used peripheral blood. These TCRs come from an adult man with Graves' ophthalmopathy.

DNA for the CDR3: TGTGCCATCAGTGACAGGGCTGGCGAGACCCAGTACTTC. The encoded protein is CAISDRAGETQYF. The chain has TRBV10-3 and TRBJ2-5; D possibly corresponds to TRBD1 (5 bases). This CDR3 contains 13 residues. V lost 3 bases to trimming and J lost 5 bases, with 10 bases between them. Germline CDR1 ENHRY, CDR2 SYGVKD.

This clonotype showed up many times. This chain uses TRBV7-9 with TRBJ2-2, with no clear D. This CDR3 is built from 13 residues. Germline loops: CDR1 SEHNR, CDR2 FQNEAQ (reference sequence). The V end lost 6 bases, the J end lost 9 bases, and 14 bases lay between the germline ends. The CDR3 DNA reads TGTGCCAGCAGTCGGACCCTCGACCGGGAGCTGTTTTTT. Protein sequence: CASSRTLDRELFF.

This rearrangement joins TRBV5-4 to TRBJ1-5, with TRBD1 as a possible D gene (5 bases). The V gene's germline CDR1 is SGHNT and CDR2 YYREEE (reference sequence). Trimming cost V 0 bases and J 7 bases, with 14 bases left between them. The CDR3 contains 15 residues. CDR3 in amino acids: CASSLVAGMEQPQHF. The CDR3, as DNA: TGTGCCAGCAGCTTGGTTGCAGGGATGGAGCAGCCCCAGCATTTT.

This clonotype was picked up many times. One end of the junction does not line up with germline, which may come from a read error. CDR3 region: CASSDRRDEQYF. DNA of the CDR3: TGTGCCAGCAGTGACAGGAGGGACGAGCAGTACTTC. The V gene is TRBV10-3, the J gene TRBJ2-7, with D perhaps given as TRBD1 or TRBD2 (6 bases each). The CDR3 contains 12 residues. Germline CDR1 ENHRY, CDR2 SYGVKD.

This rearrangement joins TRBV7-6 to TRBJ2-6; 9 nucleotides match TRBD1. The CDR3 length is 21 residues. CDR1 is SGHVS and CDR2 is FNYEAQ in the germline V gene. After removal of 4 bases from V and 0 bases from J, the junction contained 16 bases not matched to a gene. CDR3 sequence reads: CASSSTTVRDRANSGANVLTF. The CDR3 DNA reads TGTGCCAGCAGCTCCACTACCGTCCGGGACAGGGCAAACTCTGGGGCCAACGTCCTGACTTTC.